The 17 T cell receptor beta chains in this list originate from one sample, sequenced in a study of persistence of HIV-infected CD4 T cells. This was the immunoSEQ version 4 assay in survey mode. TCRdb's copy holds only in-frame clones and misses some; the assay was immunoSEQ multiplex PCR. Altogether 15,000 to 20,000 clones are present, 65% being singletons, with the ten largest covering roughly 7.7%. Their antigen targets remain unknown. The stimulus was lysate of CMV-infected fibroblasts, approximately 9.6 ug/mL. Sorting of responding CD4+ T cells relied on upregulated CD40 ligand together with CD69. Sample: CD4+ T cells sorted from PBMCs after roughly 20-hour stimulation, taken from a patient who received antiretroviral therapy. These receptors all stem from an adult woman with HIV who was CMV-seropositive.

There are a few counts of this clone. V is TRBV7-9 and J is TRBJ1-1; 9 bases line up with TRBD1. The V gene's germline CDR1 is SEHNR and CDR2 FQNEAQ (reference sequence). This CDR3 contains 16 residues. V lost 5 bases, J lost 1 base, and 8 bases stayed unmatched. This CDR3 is CASSRPPGQGNTEAFF. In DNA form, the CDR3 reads TGTGCCAGCAGCCGACCTCCGGGACAGGGGAACACTGAAGCTTTCTTT.

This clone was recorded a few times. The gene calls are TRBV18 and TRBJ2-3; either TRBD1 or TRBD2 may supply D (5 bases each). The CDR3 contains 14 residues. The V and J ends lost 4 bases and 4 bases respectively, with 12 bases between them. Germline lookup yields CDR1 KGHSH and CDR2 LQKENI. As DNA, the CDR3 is TGTGCCAGCTCACGTCGGGGCGAAGCAGATACGCAGTATTTT. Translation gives CASSRRGEADTQYF.

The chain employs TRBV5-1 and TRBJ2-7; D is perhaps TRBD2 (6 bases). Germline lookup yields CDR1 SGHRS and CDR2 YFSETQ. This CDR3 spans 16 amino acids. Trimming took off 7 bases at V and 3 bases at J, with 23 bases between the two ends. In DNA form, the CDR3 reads TGCGCCAGCGTAAGGGAACCGGGAGCAGCTAGCTACGAGCAGTACTTC. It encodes CASVREPGAASYEQYF.

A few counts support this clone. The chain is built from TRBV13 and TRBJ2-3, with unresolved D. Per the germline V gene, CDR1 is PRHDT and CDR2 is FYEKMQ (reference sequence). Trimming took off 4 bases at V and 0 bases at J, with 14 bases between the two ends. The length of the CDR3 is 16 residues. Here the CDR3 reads CASSSFTIGSTDTQYF. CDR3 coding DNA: TGTGCCAGCAGCTCCTTTACTATAGGGAGCACAGATACGCAGTATTTT.

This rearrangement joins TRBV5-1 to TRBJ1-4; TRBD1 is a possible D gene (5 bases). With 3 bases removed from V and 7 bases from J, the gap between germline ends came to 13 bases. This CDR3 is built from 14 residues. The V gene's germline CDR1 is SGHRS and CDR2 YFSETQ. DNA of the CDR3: TGCGCCAGCAGCTCCTCGGGGGGGAGTGAAAAACTGTTTTTT. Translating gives CASSSSGGSEKLFF. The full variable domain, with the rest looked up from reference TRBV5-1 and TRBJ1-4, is KAGVTQTPRYLIKTRGQQVTLSCSPISGHRSVSWYQQTPGQGLQFLFEYFSETQRNKGNFPGRFSGRQFSNSRSEMNVSTLELGDSALYLCASSSSGGSEKLFFGSGTQLSVL.

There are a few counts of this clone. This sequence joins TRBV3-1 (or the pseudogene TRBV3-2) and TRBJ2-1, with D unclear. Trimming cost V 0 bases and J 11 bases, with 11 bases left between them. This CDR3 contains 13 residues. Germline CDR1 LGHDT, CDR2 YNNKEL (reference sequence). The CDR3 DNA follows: TGTGCCAGCAGCCAAGATCGGAACGGTAAGCAGTTCTTC. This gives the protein CASSQDRNGKQFF.

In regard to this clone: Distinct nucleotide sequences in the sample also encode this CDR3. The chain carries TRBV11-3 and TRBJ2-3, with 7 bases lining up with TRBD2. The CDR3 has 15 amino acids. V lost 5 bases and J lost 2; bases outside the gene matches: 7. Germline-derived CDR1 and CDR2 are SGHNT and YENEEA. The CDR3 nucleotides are TGTGCCAGCAGCCCGGGCGGGGGACCCACAGATACGCAGTATTTT. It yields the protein CASSPGGGPTDTQYF.

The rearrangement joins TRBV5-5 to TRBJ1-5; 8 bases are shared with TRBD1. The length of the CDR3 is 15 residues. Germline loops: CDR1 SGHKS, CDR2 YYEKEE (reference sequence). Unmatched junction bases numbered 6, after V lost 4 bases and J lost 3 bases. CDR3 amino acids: CASSAGTGINQPQHF. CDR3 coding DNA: TGTGCCAGCAGCGCCGGGACAGGTATCAATCAGCCCCAGCATTTT.

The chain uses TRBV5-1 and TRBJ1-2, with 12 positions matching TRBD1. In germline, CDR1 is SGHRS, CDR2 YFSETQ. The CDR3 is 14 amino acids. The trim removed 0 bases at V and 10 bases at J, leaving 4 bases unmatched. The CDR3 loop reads CASSLVGTGGVYTF. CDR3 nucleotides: TGCGCCAGCAGCTTGGTAGGGACAGGGGGCGTCTACACCTTC.

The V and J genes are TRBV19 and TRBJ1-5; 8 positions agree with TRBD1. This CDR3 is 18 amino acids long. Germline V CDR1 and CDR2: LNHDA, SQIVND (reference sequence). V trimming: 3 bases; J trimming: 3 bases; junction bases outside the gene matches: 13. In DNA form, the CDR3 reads TGTGCCAGTAGTATGGCGATGGCATACAGGGGGACCAATCAGCCCCAGCATTTT. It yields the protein CASSMAMAYRGTNQPQHF.

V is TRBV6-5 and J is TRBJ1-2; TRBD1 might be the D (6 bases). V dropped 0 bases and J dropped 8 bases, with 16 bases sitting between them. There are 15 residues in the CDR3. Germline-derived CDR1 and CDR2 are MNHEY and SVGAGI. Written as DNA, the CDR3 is TGTGCCAGCAGTTACTCGGGCAGGGGAATCTGGGGCTACACCTTC. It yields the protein CASSYSGRGIWGYTF.

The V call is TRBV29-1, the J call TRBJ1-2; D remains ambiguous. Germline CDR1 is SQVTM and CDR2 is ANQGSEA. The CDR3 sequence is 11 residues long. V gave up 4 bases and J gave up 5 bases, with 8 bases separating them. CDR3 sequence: CSVVEAYGYTF. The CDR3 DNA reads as TGCAGCGTTGTCGAGGCTTATGGCTACACCTTC.

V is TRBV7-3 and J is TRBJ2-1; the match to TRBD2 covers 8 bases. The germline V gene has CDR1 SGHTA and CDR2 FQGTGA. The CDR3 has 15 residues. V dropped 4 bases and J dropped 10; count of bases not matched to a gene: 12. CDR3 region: CASSSLAGLNGEQFF. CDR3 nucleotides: TGTGCCAGCAGCTCTTTAGCGGGGCTCAATGGCGAGCAGTTCTTC.

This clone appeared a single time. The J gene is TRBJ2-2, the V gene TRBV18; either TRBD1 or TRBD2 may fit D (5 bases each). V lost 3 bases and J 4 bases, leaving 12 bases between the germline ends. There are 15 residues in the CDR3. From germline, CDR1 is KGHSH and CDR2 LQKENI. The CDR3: CASSPVTRGTGELFF. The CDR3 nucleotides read TGTGCCAGCTCACCCGTTACTAGGGGCACCGGGGAGCTGTTTTTT.

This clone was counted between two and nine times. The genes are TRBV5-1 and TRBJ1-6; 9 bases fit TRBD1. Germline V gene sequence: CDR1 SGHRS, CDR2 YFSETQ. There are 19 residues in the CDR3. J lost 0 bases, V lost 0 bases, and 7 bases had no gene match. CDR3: CASSLVDRGPSSYNSPLHF. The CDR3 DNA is TGCGCCAGCAGCTTGGTGGACAGGGGACCAAGCTCCTATAATTCACCCCTCCACTTT.

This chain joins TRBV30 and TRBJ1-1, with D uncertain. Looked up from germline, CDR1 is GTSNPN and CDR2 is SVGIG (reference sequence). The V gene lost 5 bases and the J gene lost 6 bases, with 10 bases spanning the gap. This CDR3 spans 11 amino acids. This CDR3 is CAWRWEAEAFF. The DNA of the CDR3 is TGTGCCTGGCGTTGGGAAGCTGAAGCTTTCTTT.

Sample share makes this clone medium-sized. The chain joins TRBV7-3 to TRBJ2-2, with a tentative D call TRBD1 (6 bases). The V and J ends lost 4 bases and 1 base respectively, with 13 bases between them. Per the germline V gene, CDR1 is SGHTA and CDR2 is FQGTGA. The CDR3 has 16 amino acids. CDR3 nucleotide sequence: TGTGCCAGCAGCTCAACCCCGACAGGGAACACCGGGGAGCTGTTTTTT. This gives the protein CASSSTPTGNTGELFF.